This TCR beta chain was retrieved from a study of shared clonotypes between healthy human individuals (dated by TCRdb to 2020 to 2021). For the wider study: Three men and two women, aged 18 to 49 years, made up the cohort. For each donor, CD4 naive and CD4 memory were each given three plates, CD8 naive was given two plates, and CD8 memory was given one plate. Blood TCR repertoires of five healthy adults were deeply sequenced to estimate repertoire size and the extent of clonotype sharing between individuals. To increase sequencing depth and limit assay-specific biases, TCR repertoire library preparation and sequencing were carried out by different laboratories using diverse techniques. Per donor, leukapheresis produced somewhere between about 0.8 and 9.5 billion PBMCs.

In the case of this clone: The target of this receptor is not known. No clone much larger than this one lies a single base away; base qualities are absent.

Healthy HIV-negative adults with no recently reported acute infections or vaccinations were included as donors. Only Caucasian adults living in Nashville, Tennessee, USA were represented among the donors. CD4+ T cells were enriched through magnetic negative selection, after which naive cells were positively selected on CD45RA and the remaining negative fraction served as the memory subset. Blood was obtained by leukapheresis, after which PBMCs were separated by Ficoll-Histopaque density gradient centrifugation and cryopreserved in liquid nitrogen vapor phase. Purity and quantity of every magnetically sorted T cell population were checked by analytical flow cytometry. Genomic DNA was isolated from every sorted fraction and measured by UV absorbance on a Nanodrop 2000c. Looking up the germline V gene yields CDR1 SGHRS and CDR2 YFSETQ. Including cysteine and phenylalanine, the CDR3 has 19 amino acids. The DNA shown is the 57-base CDR3, in frame from base 1. Trimming accounts for 1 base at V and 1 base at J, while the number of junction bases matched to no gene is 10.

What the research found in general, with its limitations: About 5% of naive CD4, 3% to 3.5% of naive CD8, about 2.4% of memory CD4, and 0.4% of memory CD8 clonotypes were shared across a few donors. Sampling was limited to blood, and TCR repertoires in tissue likely differ from TCR repertoires in blood. Larger estimated clonotype richness was generally found for naive subsets than for memory subsets. Based on pairwise subsampling, the degree of clonotype sharing among donors was expected to be affected by sequencing depth. Because the study included a small number of donors, the genetic and exposure-history diversity represented was limited. Even with the large sequencing depth, rarefaction of the sorted-subset datasets indicated that sequencing was incomplete. Compared with non-shared clonotypes, the clonotypes found in all four sorted-subset donors had higher generation probabilities.

TCR CDR3 regions were amplified from genomic DNA by multiplex PCR using the deep immunoSEQ assay. Extracted genomic DNA from each cell subset was spread evenly across all wells of several immunoSEQ 96-well plates, with each plate serving as a replicate. For sorted subsets, around 0.2 ug genomic DNA, equal to about 30,000 T cell genomes, was loaded into each replicate PCR. Purified libraries were quantified with a Qubit 3.0 fluorometer, sized on a Bioanalyzer 2100, and re-quantified with the KAPA Library Quantification kit. Every immunoSEQ 96-well plate was sequenced on a separate single-read 150-cycle Illumina NextSeq 550 flow cell. In the original analysis: Because the immunoSEQ output included only junctional sequences and no quality scores, the filtering could not be the same as the filtering used for full-length reads. To assign V/J genes and CDR3, sequences were annotated using PyIR, a Python wrapper for IgBLAST v1.9, with IMGT germline references. Reads with weak V/J assignments (E-value above 1e-6), missing CDR3, stop codons, out-of-frame junctions, or ambiguous translated residues were removed. V3J clonotypes were defined by identical inferred V gene, J gene, and CDR3 amino acid sequence. The percentage overlap between two repertoires was calculated by dividing the number of shared unique clonotypes by the size of the smaller repertoire. Three approaches were used to assess repertoire richness: RTK rarefaction, the Chao1 estimator, and Recon v2.1 estimates of unobserved clonotypes. Generation probabilities were computed with OLGA for all TCRbeta clonotypes obtained by the gDNA method from several donors. What TCRdb holds here is the immuneACCESS table cut down to in-frame rearrangements. Part of the clones is not present; checked against another copy, under half of the missing clones reflect an unresolved V gene, and the others are unexplained. V and J calls and clone size follow that table, whereas D and trimming were derived from the DNA. The sample yields 2 million to 2.5 million clones; over 85% were counted once. Jointly, the top ten make up 0.1% to 0.15% of the sample.

Sequencing was carried out using naive CD4+ T cells sorted from blood. Reading the label with the study, this specimen's cell subset or site is: CD45RA+ positively selected. This TCR was sampled from a man aged 18 to 29 in good health. The V and J genes are TRBV5-1 and TRBJ2-6, and 8 junctional nucleotides match TRBD1. The sequenced DNA is TGCGCCAGCAGCTTGCAGTTCGGGCAGGGGGCGTCTGGGGCCAACGTCCTGACTTTC. Protein translation: CASSLQFGQGASGANVLTF.